The subject of this entry is one T cell receptor beta chain. This table comes from immunoSEQ multiplex PCR, and its TCRdb copy is limited to in-frame clones, with some not included. The sample records about 77,000 clones, just over 90% being singletons. This sample is drawn from a study of T cell changes during pregnancy in multiple sclerosis. CDR3 length: 14 amino acids. This receptor was obtained from a female donor in good health, enrolled as a control in a pregnancy study. V usage is TRBV21-1 and J usage is TRBJ2-1; the DNA was not compared with TRBD2, the D call given in the table. TRBV21-1 is tagged as a pseudogene. The specimen comprised peripheral blood, sampled after pregnancy. CDR3 amino acids: CATSKGLFYNEQFF. The CDR3 bases are TGTGCCACTAGCAAGGGACTATTTTACAATGAGCAGTTCTTC.